This T cell receptor beta chain was recorded in a study of beta chain features in type 1 diabetes. Every bit of the isolated RNA underwent reverse transcription, so sequencing read expressed TCRB transcripts. Libraries were prepared by immunoSEQ multiplex PCR; TCRdb keeps only in-frame clonotypes and omits some of them. This sample has over 500,000 clones, with around 15% found just once. This clone has just a few counts. Its specificity is not known. The study, taken as a whole, reports: Shortening that was moderate but significant affected the TCRB CDR3s of Type 1 diabetes patients in all four CD4+ subsets. Insertion counts at VDJ junctions were lower in type 1 diabetes patients, who also showed more deletions there.

This receptor was taken from a man aged 18 to 35 in good health. Material: naive CD4+ T cells from blood.

CDR3: CASSPPEGDTIYF. The CDR3 nucleotides are TGTGCCAGCTCACCACCGGAGGGGGACACCATATATTTT. This chain uses TRBV18 with TRBJ1-3; possible D gene TRBD1, 6 bases. This CDR3 spans 13 amino acids. CDR1 is KGHSH and CDR2 is LQKENI in the germline V gene. Trimming took 0 bases from V and 8 from J, leaving 8 bases between them.